Following are 21 T cell receptor beta chains from one sample sequenced in a study of blood T cell repertoires in COVID-19. Sequenced by immunoSEQ multiplex PCR; TCRdb stores in-frame clones only, minus some. The top ten clones hold just over 7% of a sample with about 240,000 clones, approximately 86% of them seen once. Sequencing was performed on peripheral blood. The source of these receptors is a man aged 55-75 years who had recovered from COVID-19.

This clone has just one count. The chain employs TRBV6-6 and TRBJ2-2; 12 positions agree with TRBD2. The CDR3 covers 17 residues. The germline gives CDR1 MNHNY, CDR2 SVGAGI (reference sequence). Trimming cost V 5 bases and J 0 bases; bases outside gene matches: 4. CDR3 sequence reads: CASSRWTSGANTGELFF. The CDR3 bases are TGTGCCAGCAGTCGGTGGACTAGCGGGGCGAACACCGGGGAGCTGTTTTTT.

V is TRBV6-1 and J is TRBJ1-5; maybe TRBD1 (6 bases). The germline CDR1 and CDR2 sequences are MNHNS and SASEGT. Deletions cut 3 bases from V and 6 bases from J, with 9 bases between. The CDR3 runs 13 residues. The CDR3 reads CASSDNRVQPQHF. CDR3 DNA: TGTGCCAGCAGTGATAACAGGGTTCAGCCCCAGCATTTT.

This chain connects TRBV7-2 to TRBJ1-3; the match to TRBD1 covers 7 bases. J was trimmed by 4 bases and V by 4 bases; bases with no gene match: 10. In germline, CDR1 is SGHTA, CDR2 FQGNSA. The CDR3 length is 16 residues. CDR3 coding DNA: TGTGCCAGCAGCTCGGGACAGAGCGTGTCCGGAAACACCATATATTTT. This codes for CASSSGQSVSGNTIYF.

The rearrangement joins TRBV9 to TRBJ2-1; TRBD2 is a possible D gene (6 bases). From germline, CDR1 is SGDLS and CDR2 YYNGEE. V was clipped by 5 bases and J by 0 bases, with 12 bases between them. The CDR3 is 15 amino acids. The CDR3 sequence: CASSLLATSYNEQFF. In DNA form, the CDR3 reads TGTGCCAGCAGTCTTCTAGCGACCTCCTACAATGAGCAGTTCTTC.

The gene calls are TRBV10-2 and TRBJ1-2; D is possibly TRBD1 (5 bases). The V gene's germline CDR1 is WSHSY and CDR2 SAAADI. Trimming pared 6 bases from V and 3 bases from J, leaving 11 bases between. The CDR3 spans 13 residues. This CDR3 reads CASSGGKDYGYTF. CDR3 DNA sequence: TGCGCCAGCAGCGGGGGGAAAGACTATGGCTACACCTTC.

V usage is TRBV9 and J usage is TRBJ1-4; possibly TRBD1 for D (5 bases). The germline V gene has CDR1 SGDLS and CDR2 YYNGEE. V lost 3 bases, J lost 10 bases, and 13 bases lay in between. The CDR3 consists of 13 residues. CDR3 DNA: TGTGCCAGCAGCGCGGAAGACAGAGCAAAACTGTTTTTT. Protein: CASSAEDRAKLFF.

V usage is TRBV5-1 and J usage is TRBJ2-1; D possibly corresponds to TRBD2 (6 bases). V was trimmed by 4 bases and J by 0 bases, leaving 14 bases between them. The CDR3 spans 16 residues. From germline, CDR1 is SGHRS and CDR2 YFSETQ. The CDR3 DNA reads TGCGCCAGCAGCCTCAATAGCGGCGGCTCCTACAATGAGCAGTTCTTC. Translation: CASSLNSGGSYNEQFF.

This rearrangement joins TRBV18 to TRBJ1-1, with D possibly matching TRBD1 (6 bases). The ends were cut back, 3 bases at V and 10 bases at J, with 15 bases in the middle. The CDR3 has 13 amino acids. Germline V gene sequence: CDR1 KGHSH, CDR2 LQKENI. CDR3 region: CASSPDLPRGAFF. In DNA, the CDR3 is TGTGCCAGCTCACCCGACTTGCCCAGGGGAGCTTTCTTT.

The chain is built from TRBV5-3 and TRBJ1-2; no clear D. TRBV5-3 belongs to the ORF category, with a function that is uncertain. Between the trimmed V and J ends, which lost 0 bases and 4 bases, there was a span of 16 bases. This CDR3 is built from 16 residues. This CDR3 reads CARSLEPGLDSYGYTF. The CDR3 DNA reads as TGTGCCAGAAGCTTGGAACCGGGGTTGGATAGCTATGGCTACACCTTC.

This chain connects TRBV6-5 to TRBJ1-5; D gene uncertain. Trimming cost V 0 bases and J 6 bases, with 15 bases left between them. The CDR3 length is 16 residues. The V gene's germline CDR1 is MNHEY and CDR2 SVGAGI. This chain's CDR3 is CASSYSKDRAGQPQHF. The DNA of the CDR3 is TGTGCCAGCAGTTACTCGAAGGACCGGGCGGGTCAGCCCCAGCATTTT.

This clone was recorded once. J is TRBJ2-6 and V is TRBV7-6; weak D call: TRBD1 (5 bases). The germline V and J ends were trimmed by 1 base and 0 bases, with 13 bases remaining between them. Germline CDR1 is SGHVS and CDR2 is FNYEAQ. This CDR3 contains 18 residues. The CDR3 spells CASSLEATGFSGANVLTF. The CDR3 nucleotides are TGTGCCAGCAGCTTAGAGGCTACAGGATTCTCTGGGGCCAACGTCCTGACTTTC.

The chain couples TRBV28 to TRBJ1-5; 10 bases are a match to TRBD1. Trimming cost V 5 bases and J 6 bases; bases outside gene matches: 7. The CDR3 totals 15 residues. From germline, CDR1 is MDHEN and CDR2 SYDVKM. The chain's CDR3 is CASSPRDRGFQPQHF. The CDR3 DNA follows: TGTGCCAGCAGTCCACGGGACAGGGGCTTTCAGCCCCAGCATTTT. The full variable domain, in which reference TRBV28 and TRBJ1-5 provide the parts outside the CDR3, is DVKVTQSSRYLVKRTGEKVFLECVQDMDHENMFWYRQDPGLGLRLIYFSYDVKMKEKGDIPEGYSVSREKKERFSLILESASTNQTSMYLCASSPRDRGFQPQHFGDGTRLSIL.

The rearrangement joins TRBV5-4 to TRBJ1-1, with a weak D call TRBD1 (6 bases). CDR3 length: 14 residues. Germline V gene sequence: CDR1 SGHNT, CDR2 YYREEE (reference sequence). With 4 bases removed from V and 1 base from J, the gap between germline ends came to 11 bases. Here the CDR3 DNA reads TGTGCCAGCAGCCTCGGGGGGGCGAACACTGAAGCTTTCTTT. This sequence encodes CASSLGGANTEAFF.

V and J are TRBV5-1 and TRBJ2-7, with 8 bases fitting TRBD2. Germline V gene sequence: CDR1 SGHRS, CDR2 YFSETQ. J was trimmed by 5 bases and V by 0 bases; bases with no gene match: 7. The CDR3 spans 15 residues. The CDR3 region has the DNA TGCGCCAGCAGCTTGGACGCGGGGGGCCGCGACGAGCAGTACTTC. The encoded protein is CASSLDAGGRDEQYF.

This rearrangement joins TRBV3-1 (or the pseudogene TRBV3-2) to TRBJ2-5; 10 nucleotides align to TRBD2. The J segment lost 2 bases and the V segment lost 4 bases, leaving 4 bases of the junction unmatched. Germline CDR1 and CDR2: LGHDT and YNNKEL (reference sequence). The CDR3 spans 15 residues. CDR3 DNA sequence: TGTGCCAGCAGCCTTGAAGCGGGGGGGCAAGAGACCCAGTACTTC. It codes for CASSLEAGGQETQYF.

The chain carries TRBV2 and TRBJ1-5; TRBD1 is a possible D gene (6 bases). CDR3 length: 15 residues. In germline, CDR1 is SNHLY, CDR2 FYNNEI. V was pared by 7 bases and J by 4 bases, with 17 bases between. The chain's CDR3 is CASNAHGQSNQPQHF. CDR3 coding DNA: TGTGCCAGCAACGCGCATGGACAGAGTAATCAGCCCCAGCATTTT.

The chain recombines TRBV7-2 with TRBJ2-7, with D hard to call. Germline CDR1 SGHTA, CDR2 FQGNSA. This CDR3 is 12 amino acids long. Trimming pared 5 bases from V and 1 base from J, leaving 6 bases between. This CDR3 is CASSHSSYEQYV. The CDR3 DNA reads as TGTGCCAGCAGCCACTCGTCCTACGAGCAGTACGTC.

The CDR3 nucleotides are TGTGCCAGCAGTGAATGGGCAGCCGGGGAGCTGTTTTTT. Translated, it gives CASSEWAAGELFF. This chain joins TRBV6-1 and TRBJ2-2; unclear D gene. This CDR3 region has 13 residues. V was clipped by 2 bases and J by 6 bases, with 7 bases between them. CDR1 is MNHNS, CDR2 SASEGT, per germline.

The chain has TRBV21-1 and TRBJ2-3; TRBD2, the table's D call, lacks a check against the DNA. TRBV21-1 is assigned pseudogene status. This CDR3 spans 13 amino acids. In nucleotides, the CDR3 is TGTGCCAGCAGCAACTCACGGCGGGGTACGCAGTATTTT. It translates to CASSNSRRGTQYF.

This rearrangement joins TRBV5-1 to TRBJ1-1, with unresolved D. V lost 0 bases, J lost 3 bases, and 9 bases lay in between. This CDR3 comprises 14 residues. The germline CDR1 and CDR2 sequences are SGHRS and YFSETQ. CDR3 nucleotide sequence: TGCGCCAGCAGCTTGGGCGGTTTGTACACTGAAGCTTTCTTT. As protein: CASSLGGLYTEAFF.

The chain has TRBV30 and TRBJ1-1; tentative D call: TRBD1 (6 bases). V lost 4 bases to trimming and J lost 4 bases, with 16 bases between them. Germline V gene data show CDR1 as GTSNPN and CDR2 as SVGIG (reference sequence). The CDR3 has 14 amino acids. The CDR3 DNA sequence: TGTGCCTGGACCCTAAAACAGGGACGCACTGAAGCTTTCTTT. Its protein product is CAWTLKQGRTEAFF.